Each of the 22 T cell receptor beta chains below was sequenced from the same sample in a study of beta chain features in type 1 diabetes. Reverse transcribing all isolated RNA meant expressed TCRB transcripts were sequenced. Profiling relied on immunoSEQ multiplex PCR, and the TCRdb table lists in-frame clones only, not all of them. The profile shows about 340,000 clones, 6.5% to 10% of them singletons. The sequenced material came from central memory CD4+ T cells from blood. The receptors were sampled from a woman aged 18-35 years in good health.

The J gene is TRBJ1-2, the V gene TRBV25-1; D is unclear. The V end lost 1 base, the J end lost 5 bases, and 8 bases lay between the germline ends. Germline loops: CDR1 MGHDK, CDR2 SYGVNS. The CDR3 extends over 13 amino acids. The DNA for the CDR3 is TGTGCCAGCAGTGAATCGGCCAGATATGGCTACACCTTC. Its protein is CASSESARYGYTF.

The chain has TRBV20-1 and TRBJ2-1, with D unresolved. The CDR3 runs 11 residues. With 4 bases removed from V and 6 bases from J, the gap between germline ends came to 7 bases. The V gene's germline CDR1 is DFQATT and CDR2 SNEGSKA (reference sequence). CDR3 nucleotide sequence: TGCAGTGCTATCTATGTCAATGAGCAGTTCTTC. Translation gives CSAIYVNEQFF.

This clone was counted only a few times. V and J are TRBV7-2 and TRBJ2-5; 10 positions match TRBD2. CDR3 size: 15 residues. V shed 5 bases, J shed 2 bases, and the junction held 5 bases outside the gene matches. Germline V gives CDR1 SGHTA, CDR2 FQGNSA. The DNA for the CDR3 is TGTGCCAGCAGCGGGGGACTAGCGCTACAAGAGACCCAGTACTTC. This translates into CASSGGLALQETQYF.

The rearrangement uses TRBV4-2 and TRBJ2-3; TRBD2 matches at 10 bases. Trimming removed 5 bases from V and 0 bases from J; junction bases left unmatched: 2. Germline lookup yields CDR1 LGHNA and CDR2 YNFKEQ. The CDR3 sequence is 15 residues long. The CDR3 DNA sequence: TGTGCCAGCAGCGAGACTAGCGGGAGCACAGATACGCAGTATTTT. Translated: CASSETSGSTDTQYF.

V and J are TRBV7-8 and TRBJ2-7, with a tentative D call TRBD2 (6 bases). Germline values: CDR1 SGHVS, CDR2 FQNEAQ. With 3 bases removed from V and 3 bases from J, the gap between germline ends came to 12 bases. The CDR3 runs to 14 residues. CDR3 in amino acids: CASSFNVGLYEQYF. CDR3 nucleotide sequence: TGTGCCAGCAGCTTCAACGTGGGACTCTACGAGCAGTACTTC.

The chain links TRBV29-1 to TRBJ1-4, with TRBD1 as a possible D gene (6 bases). V lost 6 bases to trimming and J lost 5 bases, with 13 bases between them. The CDR3 extends over 13 amino acids. Per germline, CDR1 SQVTM and CDR2 ANQGSEA. The CDR3 reads CSVATGFNEKLFF. Written as DNA, the CDR3 is TGCAGCGTAGCCACAGGGTTCAATGAAAAACTGTTTTTT.

The J gene is TRBJ2-5, the V gene TRBV11-1; D perhaps matches TRBD2 (6 bases). Germline-derived CDR1 and CDR2 are SGHAT and FQDESV (reference sequence). The CDR3 sequence is 13 residues long. V was shortened by 3 bases and J by 5 bases, with 10 bases between the two germline ends. CDR3 coding DNA: TGTGCCAGCAGCTTGTGGGGGAGGGAGACCCAGTACTTC. This codes for CASSLWGRETQYF.

The table lists this clone with a few counts. The chain uses TRBV4-2 and TRBJ1-2; D unclear. Germline-derived CDR1 and CDR2 are LGHNA and YNFKEQ. The CDR3 runs 13 residues. Trimming removed 4 bases at V and 4 bases at J, with 10 bases between. CDR3 in DNA: TGTGCCAGCAGCCCCGGACTGACCTATGGCTACACCTTC. Translation: CASSPGLTYGYTF.

This clone was seen only a few times. The chain recombines TRBV21-1 with TRBJ1-5; the D call of TRBD1 is as the table states it, not checked on the DNA. TRBV21-1 is a pseudogene. This CDR3 has 15 amino acids. The CDR3 region has the DNA TGTGCCAGCAGCAAAGAGGGACAGGGGGTTCAGCCCCAGCATTTT. Translated, it gives CASSKEGQGVQPQHF.

This clone was detected many times. The rearrangement joins TRBV7-3 to TRBJ2-1; no definite D call. The CDR3 loop spans 14 amino acids. V dropped 1 base and J dropped 4 bases, with 8 bases sitting between them. In germline, CDR1 is SGHTA, CDR2 FQGTGA. The DNA for the CDR3 is TGTGCCAGCAGCTTAAACGGGCAGTACAATGAGCAGTTCTTC. Amino acids: CASSLNGQYNEQFF.

The chain couples TRBV7-8 to TRBJ2-5, with D unresolved. The germline CDR1 and CDR2 sequences are SGHVS and FQNEAQ. This CDR3 has 13 residues. V was clipped by 5 bases and J by 5 bases, with 12 bases between them. CDR3 DNA: TGTGCCAGCAGCCCAGAACGGATGGAGACCCAGTACTTC. Protein product: CASSPERMETQYF.

A few counts support this clone. The chain joins TRBV15 to TRBJ2-5; no clear D. The length of the CDR3 is 13 residues. CDR1 is LNHNV, CDR2 YYDKDF, per germline (reference sequence). V dropped 2 bases and J dropped 4 bases, with 8 bases sitting between them. CDR3 region: CATSRSLGETQYF. The CDR3 nucleotides are TGTGCCACCAGCAGATCCTTGGGAGAGACCCAGTACTTC. Together with reference TRBV15 and TRBJ2-5, the CDR3 gives the full variable domain: DAMVIQNPRYQVTQFGKPVTLSCSQTLNHNVMYWYQQKSSQAPKLLFHYYDKDFNNEADTPDNFQSRRPNTSFCFLDIRSPGLGDTAMYLCATSRSLGETQYFGPGTRLLVL.

This clone appeared many times. The gene calls are TRBV5-6 and TRBJ2-1, with 7 bases lining up with TRBD1. Germline CDR1 is SGHDT and CDR2 is YYEEEE. This CDR3 has 16 amino acids. J gave up 8 bases and V 1 base, and 12 bases lay outside the gene matches. The CDR3 DNA is TGTGCCAGCAGCTTGCTGTCAGGGGGAATCCCTGATGAGCAGTTCTTC. Its protein product is CASSLLSGGIPDEQFF.

In this sample, this clone turned up a few times. The rearrangement uses TRBV7-9 and TRBJ2-2; D unclear. The CDR3 contains 13 residues. Germline V gene sequence: CDR1 SEHNR, CDR2 FQNEAQ (reference sequence). V lost 0 bases and J 7 bases, leaving 6 bases between the germline ends. The CDR3 nucleotides are TGTGCCAGCAGCTTAGCCCCTAGCGGGGAGCTGTTTTTT. Translated, it gives CASSLAPSGELFF.

The table lists this clone with a few counts. The V gene is TRBV4-3, the J gene TRBJ2-1, with a weak D call TRBD2 (6 bases). CDR1 is LGHNA, CDR2 YSLEER, per germline. The CDR3 is 16 residues long. V lost 0 bases and J lost 10, with 19 bases in between. CDR3 region: CASSQDRVAELFEQFF. The CDR3, as DNA: TGCGCCAGCAGCCAAGATCGAGTAGCGGAACTTTTCGAGCAGTTCTTC.

This clone appeared a few times. The V gene is TRBV10-3, the J gene TRBJ1-4; D is unresolved. The V gene lost 2 bases and the J gene lost 7 bases, with 8 bases spanning the gap. CDR3 length: 13 residues. Germline V CDR1 and CDR2: ENHRY, SYGVKD. The CDR3, as DNA: TGTGCCATCAGTGAGGACCGACCTGAAAAACTGTTTTTT. Translating gives CAISEDRPEKLFF.

The table lists this clone with a few counts. This chain links TRBV7-2 with TRBJ2-7; D is unclear. The CDR3 totals 13 residues. V lost 5 bases and J 3 bases, leaving 11 bases between the germline ends. CDR1 SGHTA and CDR2 FQGNSA come from the germline V gene. The CDR3 sequence is CASSPQHFYEQYF. The CDR3 nucleotides are TGTGCCAGCAGCCCGCAGCATTTCTACGAGCAGTACTTC.

The chain carries TRBV2 and TRBJ2-3, with 11 bases fitting TRBD2. The V gene end was trimmed by 6 bases and the J gene end by 4 bases; junction bases not matched to a gene: 6. The CDR3 covers 15 residues. CDR1 is SNHLY and CDR2 is FYNNEI in the germline V gene. The CDR3 bases are TGTGCCAGCAGACTGACTAGCGGGGCGGCAGATACGCAGTATTTT. This gives the protein CASRLTSGAADTQYF. The whole variable domain, remainder taken from reference TRBV2 and TRBJ2-3, is EPEVTQTPSHQVTQMGQEVILRCVPISNHLYFYWYRQILGQKVEFLVSFYNNEISEKSEIFDDQFSVERPDGSNFTLKIRSTKLEDSAMYFCASRLTSGAADTQYFGPGTRLTVL.

The chain employs TRBV7-2 and TRBJ1-2; weak D call: TRBD1 (5 bases). With 5 bases removed from V and 3 bases from J, the gap between germline ends came to 7 bases. There are 12 residues in the CDR3. In germline, CDR1 is SGHTA, CDR2 FQGNSA. The CDR3 region has the DNA TGTGCCAGCAGCAAACAGGACTATGGCTACACCTTC. As protein: CASSKQDYGYTF.

This clone was recorded a few times. This could be a read error, since a much larger clone is one nucleotide away. V gene TRBV6-6 combines with J gene TRBJ1-5; D remains ambiguous. This CDR3 is built from 12 residues. Germline lookup yields CDR1 MNHNY and CDR2 SVGAGI (reference sequence). V lost 5 bases and J lost 3, with 5 bases in between. CDR3 coding DNA: TGTGCCAGCAGTCGGCTCAATCAGCCCCAGCATTTT. As protein: CASSRLNQPQHF.

CDR3 nucleotide sequence: TGCGCCAGCAGCGGAGGCGGGAGCCCGGGTAGGGAGACCCAGTACTTC. Its translation: CASSGGGSPGRETQYF. The rearrangement uses TRBV5-1 and TRBJ2-5; 7 positions agree with TRBD2. V lost 4 bases, J lost 5 bases, and 14 bases stayed unmatched. There are 16 residues in the CDR3. Germline loops: CDR1 SGHRS, CDR2 YFSETQ.

This clone was detected a few times. This chain links TRBV27 with TRBJ2-3; tentative D call: TRBD1 (5 bases). The length of the CDR3 is 14 residues. V dropped 3 bases and J dropped 3 bases, with 10 bases sitting between them. Per the germline V gene, CDR1 is MNHEY and CDR2 is SMNVEV (reference sequence). CDR3 sequence reads: CASSLGRKTDTQYF. The CDR3 DNA reads TGTGCCAGCAGTTTGGGGCGGAAGACAGATACGCAGTATTTT.